The 22 T cell receptor beta chains in this list originate from one sample, sequenced in a study of circulating and synovial CD4+ cells in juvenile arthritis. Some clones are missing from TCRdb's copy, which holds only in-frame ones; the method was immunoSEQ multiplex PCR. The sample includes approximately 36,000 clones, approximately 94% of them seen just once. Sequencing was performed on CD4+ T cells from blood. These receptors were collected from a human donor with juvenile idiopathic arthritis.

The V call is TRBV5-1, the J call TRBJ2-7, with D possibly being TRBD2 (6 bases). Germline V CDR1 and CDR2: SGHRS, YFSETQ. Trimming took off 4 bases at V and 2 bases at J, with 10 bases between the two ends. The CDR3 length is 13 residues. In DNA form, the CDR3 reads TGCGCCAGCAGCCGGGGGTCAGCCTACGAGCAGTACTTC. Translated, it gives CASSRGSAYEQYF.

CDR3 nucleotide sequence: TGTGCCAGCAGCTTAGGACAGGGAAAAGCTTTCTTT. Protein: CASSLGQGKAFF. The chain joins TRBV11-3 to TRBJ1-1; 7 bases match TRBD1. Germline values: CDR1 SGHNT, CDR2 YENEEA. V was clipped by 1 base and J by 9 bases; unmatched bases: 2. This CDR3 has 12 amino acids.

V and J are TRBV25-1 and TRBJ1-2, with D hard to call. The germline gives CDR1 MGHDK, CDR2 SYGVNS. The CDR3 is 14 amino acids. The germline V and J ends were trimmed by 4 bases and 2 bases, with 11 bases remaining between them. CDR3 sequence: CASSGVFENYGYTF. In DNA form, the CDR3 reads TGTGCCAGCAGTGGAGTGTTTGAGAACTATGGCTACACCTTC.

V is TRBV6-1 and J is TRBJ2-3; 7 bases line up with TRBD1. The germline gives CDR1 MNHNS, CDR2 SASEGT. The length of the CDR3 is 14 residues. The CDR3 DNA reads as TGTGCTGCACGACAGGGTCTGGGGACAGATACGCAGTATTTT. It codes for CAARQGLGTDTQYF.

The chain joins TRBV7-6 to TRBJ2-1; TRBD2 matches at 7 bases. Losses at the gene ends were 1 base for V and 5 bases for J; bases not matched to a gene: 2. There are 14 residues in the CDR3. Per the germline V gene, CDR1 is SGHVS and CDR2 is FNYEAQ. The CDR3 sequence is CASSLERGDNEQFF. The CDR3 coding sequence is TGTGCCAGCAGCTTAGAACGGGGGGACAATGAGCAGTTCTTC.

The chain uses TRBV18 and TRBJ1-4, with 8 bases matching TRBD1. The CDR3 runs 15 residues. Germline CDR1 and CDR2: KGHSH and LQKENI. With 8 bases clipped from V and 5 bases from J, the junction kept 10 bases outside the gene matches. The CDR3 DNA follows: TGTGCCAGCGCCGACAGGGGCCGCGAAAATGAAAAACTGTTTTTT. Its translation is CASADRGRENEKLFF.

The chain is built from TRBV6-1 and TRBJ2-3; the D gene is possibly TRBD1 (6 bases). This CDR3 is built from 13 residues. The V gene lost 4 bases and the J gene lost 1 base, with 6 bases spanning the gap. CDR1 and CDR2 from the germline V gene are MNHNS and SASEGT. CDR3 coding DNA: TGTGCCAGCAGTGGACAGGGCACAGATACGCAGTATTTT. Amino acid sequence: CASSGQGTDTQYF.

The rearrangement uses TRBV7-2 and TRBJ1-2; possible D gene TRBD1, 6 bases. Per the germline V gene, CDR1 is SGHTA and CDR2 is FQGNSA. This CDR3 spans 14 amino acids. The V end was cut by 1 base, the J end by 14 bases, with 20 bases between. In DNA, the CDR3 is TGTGCCAGCAGCTTAGAAAAGGGACATCAATTCGGGACCTTC. Translation gives CASSLEKGHQFGTF.

The chain joins TRBV7-2 to TRBJ2-7; 11 bases fit TRBD1. The germline CDR1 and CDR2 sequences are SGHTA and FQGNSA. J was trimmed by 4 bases and V by 1 base; bases with no gene match: 9. The CDR3 runs 17 residues. The CDR3 DNA reads TGTGCCAGCAGCTTAGTTTCTTTCGGGACAGGGGGTTACGAGCAGTACTTC. Translated: CASSLVSFGTGGYEQYF.

The chain carries TRBV9 and TRBJ2-7, with TRBD2 identical over 7 bases. The junction had 8 bases not matched to a gene; V was cut back by 2 bases and J by 6 bases. CDR3 length: 14 residues. Germline CDR1 SGDLS, CDR2 YYNGEE. CDR3 coding DNA: TGTGCCAGCAGCGTTGGGAGCCCGGGAGGCGAGCAGTACTTC. As protein: CASSVGSPGGEQYF.

The rearrangement links TRBV5-1 to TRBJ2-6, with 7 bases matching TRBD1. V lost 4 bases, J lost 2 bases, and 6 bases stayed unmatched. Per the germline V gene, CDR1 is SGHRS and CDR2 is YFSETQ. This CDR3 is built from 16 residues. The CDR3 DNA sequence: TGCGCCAGCAGCACCTTCGGGACAGCTGGGGCCAACGTCCTGACTTTC. Its protein product is CASSTFGTAGANVLTF.

Of note for this clone: The identical CDR3 is also encoded by other nucleotide sequences in the sample. The rearrangement joins TRBV6-1 to TRBJ1-6; TRBD1 is a possible D gene (6 bases). This CDR3 has 15 residues. Per germline, CDR1 MNHNS and CDR2 SASEGT. The V and J ends lost 7 bases and 7 bases respectively, with 17 bases between them. CDR3 DNA: TGTGCCAGCAATACCTTCTACAGGGACAATTCACCCCTCCACTTT. Amino acid sequence: CASNTFYRDNSPLHF.

The chain has TRBV15 and TRBJ2-1, with 10 bases identical to TRBD1. The V and J ends lost 8 bases and 6 bases, in that order; junction bases with no gene match: 4. Germline CDR1 LNHNV, CDR2 YYDKDF (reference sequence). The CDR3 runs 13 residues. The chain's CDR3 is CATLGQGINEQFF. CDR3 coding DNA: TGTGCCACCCTGGGACAGGGGATCAATGAGCAGTTCTTC.

The rearrangement joins TRBV9 to TRBJ1-2; tentative D call: TRBD1 (6 bases). The germline V and J ends were trimmed by 4 bases and 1 base, with 14 bases remaining between them. The CDR3 covers 15 residues. Germline CDR1 SGDLS, CDR2 YYNGEE. CDR3 DNA: TGTGCCAGCAGCTCCCGGGACATCAATAACTATGGCTACACCTTC. It encodes CASSSRDINNYGYTF.

V usage is TRBV7-9 and J usage is TRBJ2-5, with 11 bases fitting TRBD1. CDR1 is SEHNR and CDR2 is FQNEAQ in the germline V gene (reference sequence). After removal of 3 bases from V and 7 bases from J, the junction contained 7 bases not matched to a gene. CDR3 length: 15 residues. The CDR3 here is CASSLGQGGLGTQYF. The CDR3 region has the DNA TGTGCCAGCAGCTTGGGACAGGGGGGGTTAGGGACCCAGTACTTC.

Points on this clone: Other DNA sequences in this specimen translate into the identical CDR3. CDR3 sequence: CASSPGQISSYNSPLHF. The CDR3 nucleotides read TGTGCCAGCTCACCTGGACAGATAAGCTCCTATAATTCACCCCTCCACTTT. The chain links TRBV18 to TRBJ1-6; weak D call: TRBD1 (6 bases). CDR1 is KGHSH, CDR2 LQKENI, per germline. This CDR3 has 17 residues. V was cut by 3 bases and J by 0 bases, with 12 bases left in between.

This chain connects TRBV9 to TRBJ1-1; D is possibly TRBD1 (6 bases). From germline, CDR1 is SGDLS and CDR2 YYNGEE. V lost 4 bases and J lost 4, with 11 bases in between. The CDR3 consists of 13 residues. The CDR3 loop reads CASSRDTITEAFF. For the CDR3, the DNA is TGTGCCAGCAGCAGGGACACAATCACTGAAGCTTTCTTT.

V and J are TRBV5-4 and TRBJ2-7; 8 bases map to TRBD2. The CDR3 is 15 amino acids. The ends lost 2 bases at V and 4 bases at J; junction bases unmatched: 8. Germline V gives CDR1 SGHNT, CDR2 YYREEE (reference sequence). CDR3 DNA: TGTGCCAGCAGCTTACCGGGGGGGGCCGGATACGAGCAGTACTTC. Amino acids: CASSLPGGAGYEQYF.

V usage is TRBV7-2 and J usage is TRBJ1-1, with no clear D. CDR1 and CDR2 from the germline V gene are SGHTA and FQGNSA. The CDR3 contains 15 residues. Trimming removed 1 base at V and 3 bases at J, with 12 bases between. The CDR3: CASSLDRGSYTEAFF. For the CDR3, the DNA is TGTGCCAGCAGCTTAGATCGCGGCAGCTACACTGAAGCTTTCTTT.

The chain employs TRBV5-1 and TRBJ2-2, with a weak D call TRBD2 (6 bases). CDR1 and CDR2 from the germline V gene are SGHRS and YFSETQ. V was trimmed by 0 bases and J by 4 bases, leaving 28 bases between them. The CDR3 sequence is 21 residues long. DNA for the CDR3: TGCGCCAGCAGCTTGGAGTCGGCGGGGCGGTGGGGTCGTGGAGGCACCGGGGAGCTGTTTTTT. Translating it yields CASSLESAGRWGRGGTGELFF.

The rearrangement joins TRBV5-1 to TRBJ2-6; 10 positions agree with TRBD1. J lost 3 bases, V lost 4 bases, and 7 bases had no gene match. The CDR3 loop spans 17 amino acids. Germline V lookup: CDR1 SGHRS, CDR2 YFSETQ. The CDR3 region is CASSPQTGGGGANVLTF. The DNA of the CDR3 is TGCGCCAGCAGCCCCCAGACAGGGGGCGGTGGGGCCAACGTCCTGACTTTC.

DNA for the CDR3: TGTGCCAGCAGCTTAAGCTCTGGGACAGGGGGCAACTATGGCTACACCTTC. This translates into CASSLSSGTGGNYGYTF. This sequence joins TRBV7-2 and TRBJ1-2, with 12 bases identical to TRBD1. Per the germline V gene, CDR1 is SGHTA and CDR2 is FQGNSA. Trimming at V came to 2 bases and at J to 2 bases, leaving 6 bases not matched to a gene. This CDR3 comprises 17 residues.